By sample fraction, the clone carrying this TCR beta chain is medium-sized. The antigen remains unidentified. These data belong to a study of metastatic and nonmetastatic thyroid tumors. Overall study context: Repertoires of blood and of tissue (tumor or nodule) from malignant and benign thyroid patients were compared. Overall study findings and caveats: Malignant thyroid tumors reportedly exceeded benign nodules significantly in TCR beta diversity, with the difference appearing in blood and tumor.

Original analysis: The study built a papillary thyroid cancer distant-metastasis classifier from CDR3 differences across clinicopathological groups. TCRdb redid the clone calls on the PCR reads using MiXCR. Here the V and J calls rest on TCRdb's processing, not on the authors' analysis. The table shows just over 70,000 clones, with roughly 18% occurring only once. Patients were all untreated before their thyroid surgery. The CDR3 sequence is 13 residues long. Trimming took 3 bases from V and 2 from J, leaving 4 bases between them. The germline gives CDR1 LGHDT, CDR2 YNNKEL (reference sequence). This chain links TRBV3-1 with TRBJ2-2, with D unresolved. The receptor's source is a female donor with papillary thyroid cancer or a benign thyroid nodule (not recorded which). Some clones in this sample may be carry-over from other donors' samples. The specimen sequenced was blood. CDR3 in amino acids: CASSQTNTGELFF. The CDR3 nucleotides read TGTGCCAGCAGCCAGACTAACACCGGGGAGCTGTTTTTT.